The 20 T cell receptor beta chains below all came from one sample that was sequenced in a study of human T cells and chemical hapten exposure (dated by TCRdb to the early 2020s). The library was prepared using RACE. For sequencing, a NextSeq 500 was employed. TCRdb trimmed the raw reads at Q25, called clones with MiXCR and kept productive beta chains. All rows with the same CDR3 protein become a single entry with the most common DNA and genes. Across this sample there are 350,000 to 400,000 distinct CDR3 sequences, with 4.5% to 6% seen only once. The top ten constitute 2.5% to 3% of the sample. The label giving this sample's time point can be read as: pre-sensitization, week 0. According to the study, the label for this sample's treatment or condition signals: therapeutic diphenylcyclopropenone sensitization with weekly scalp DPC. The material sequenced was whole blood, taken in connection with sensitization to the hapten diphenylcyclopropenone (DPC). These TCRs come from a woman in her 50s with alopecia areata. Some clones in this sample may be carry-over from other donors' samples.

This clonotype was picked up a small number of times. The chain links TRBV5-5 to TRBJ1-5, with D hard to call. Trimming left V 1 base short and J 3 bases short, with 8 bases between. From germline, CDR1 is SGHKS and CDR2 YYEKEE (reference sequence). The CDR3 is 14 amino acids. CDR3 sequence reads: CASSLIQTNQPQHF. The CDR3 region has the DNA TGTGCCAGCAGCTTGATACAGACCAATCAGCCCCAGCATTTT.

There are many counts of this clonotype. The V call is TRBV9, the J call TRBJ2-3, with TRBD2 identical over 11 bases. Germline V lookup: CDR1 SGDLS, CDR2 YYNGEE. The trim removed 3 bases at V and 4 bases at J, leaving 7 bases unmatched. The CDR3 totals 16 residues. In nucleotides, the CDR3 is TGTGCCAGCAGCGAAGGGACTAGCGGATTGTCAGATACGCAGTATTTT. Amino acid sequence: CASSEGTSGLSDTQYF. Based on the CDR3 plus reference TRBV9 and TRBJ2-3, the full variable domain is DSGVTQTPKHLITATGQRVTLRCSPRSGDLSVYWYQQSLDQGLQFLIQYYNGEERAKGNILERFSAQQFPDLHSELNLSSLELGDSALYFCASSEGTSGLSDTQYFGPGTRLTVL.

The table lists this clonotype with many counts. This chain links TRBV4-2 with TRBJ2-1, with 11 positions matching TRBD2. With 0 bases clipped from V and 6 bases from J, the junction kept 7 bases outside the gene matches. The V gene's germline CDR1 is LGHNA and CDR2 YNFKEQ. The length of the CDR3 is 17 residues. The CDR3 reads CASSQDQGLAAINEQFF. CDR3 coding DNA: TGTGCCAGCAGCCAAGACCAGGGACTAGCGGCAATCAATGAGCAGTTCTTC.

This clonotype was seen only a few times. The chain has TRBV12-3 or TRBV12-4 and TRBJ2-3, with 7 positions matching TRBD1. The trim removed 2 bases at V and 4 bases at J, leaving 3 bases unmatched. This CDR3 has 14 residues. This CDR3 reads CASSLTGAADTQYF. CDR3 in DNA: TGTGCCAGCAGTTTAACAGGGGCCGCAGATACGCAGTATTTT.

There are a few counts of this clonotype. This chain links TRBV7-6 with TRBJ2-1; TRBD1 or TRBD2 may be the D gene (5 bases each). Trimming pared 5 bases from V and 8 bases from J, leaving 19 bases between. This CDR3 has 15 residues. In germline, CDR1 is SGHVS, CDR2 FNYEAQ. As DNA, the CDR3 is TGTGCCAGCAGCCTTAGAGTGAGGGGCGAGGATGAGCAGTTCTTC. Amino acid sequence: CASSLRVRGEDEQFF. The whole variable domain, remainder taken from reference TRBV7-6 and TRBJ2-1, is GAGVSQSPRYKVTKRGQDVALRCDPISGHVSLYWYRQALGQGPEFLTYFNYEAQQDKSGLPNDRFSAERPEGSISTLTIQRTEQRDSAMYRCASSLRVRGEDEQFFGPGTRLTVL.

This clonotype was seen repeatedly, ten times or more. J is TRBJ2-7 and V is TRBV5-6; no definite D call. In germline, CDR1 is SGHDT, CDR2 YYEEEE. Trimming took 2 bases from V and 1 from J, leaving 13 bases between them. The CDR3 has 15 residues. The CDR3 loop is CASSFSVKSSYEQYF. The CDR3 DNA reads TGTGCCAGCAGCTTCTCTGTCAAGAGTTCCTACGAGCAGTACTTC.

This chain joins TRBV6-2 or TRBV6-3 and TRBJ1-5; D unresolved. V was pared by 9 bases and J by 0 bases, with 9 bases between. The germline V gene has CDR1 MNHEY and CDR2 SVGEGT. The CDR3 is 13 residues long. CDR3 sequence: CASPGVSNQPQHF. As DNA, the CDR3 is TGTGCCAGTCCGGGAGTTAGCAATCAGCCCCAGCATTTT.

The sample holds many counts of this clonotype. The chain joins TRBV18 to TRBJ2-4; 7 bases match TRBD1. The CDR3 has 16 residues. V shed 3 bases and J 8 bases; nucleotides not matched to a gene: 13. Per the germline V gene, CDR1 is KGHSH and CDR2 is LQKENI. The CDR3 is CASSPPNPGQRDIQYF. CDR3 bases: TGTGCCAGCTCACCGCCCAATCCGGGACAGAGGGACATTCAGTACTTC. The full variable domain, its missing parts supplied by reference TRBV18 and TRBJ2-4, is NAGVMQNPRHLVRRRGQEARLRCSPMKGHSHVYWYRQLPEEGLKFMVYLQKENIIDESGMPKERFSAEFPKEGPSILRIQQVVRGDSAAYFCASSPPNPGQRDIQYFGAGTRLSVL.

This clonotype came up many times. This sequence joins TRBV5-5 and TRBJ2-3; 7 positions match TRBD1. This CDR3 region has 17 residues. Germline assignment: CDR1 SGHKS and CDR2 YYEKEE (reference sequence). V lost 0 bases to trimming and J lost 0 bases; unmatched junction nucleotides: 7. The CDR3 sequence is CASSLVSGTASTDTQYF. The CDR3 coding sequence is TGTGCCAGCAGCTTGGTGTCGGGGACAGCAAGCACAGATACGCAGTATTTT.

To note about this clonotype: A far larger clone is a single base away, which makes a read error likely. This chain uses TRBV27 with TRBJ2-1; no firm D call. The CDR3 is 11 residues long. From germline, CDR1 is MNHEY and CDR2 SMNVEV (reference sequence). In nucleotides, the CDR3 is TGTGCCACCAGTTCCTACAATGAGCAGTTCTTC. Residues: CATSSYNEQFF.

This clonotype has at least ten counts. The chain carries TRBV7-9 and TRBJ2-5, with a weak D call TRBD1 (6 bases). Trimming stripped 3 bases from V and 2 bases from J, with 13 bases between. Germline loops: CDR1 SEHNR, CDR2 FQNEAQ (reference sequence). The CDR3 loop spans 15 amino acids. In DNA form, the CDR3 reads TGTGCCAGCAGCTTGGGGGTGGACAGTCAAGAGACCCAGTACTTC. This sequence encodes CASSLGVDSQETQYF.

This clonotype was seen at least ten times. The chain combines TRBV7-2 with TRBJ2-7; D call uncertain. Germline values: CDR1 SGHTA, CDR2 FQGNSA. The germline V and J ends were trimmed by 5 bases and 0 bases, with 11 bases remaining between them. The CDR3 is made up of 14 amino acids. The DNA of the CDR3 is TGTGCCAGCAGCCCTCGTCTCTTCTCCTACGAGCAGTACTTC. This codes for CASSPRLFSYEQYF.

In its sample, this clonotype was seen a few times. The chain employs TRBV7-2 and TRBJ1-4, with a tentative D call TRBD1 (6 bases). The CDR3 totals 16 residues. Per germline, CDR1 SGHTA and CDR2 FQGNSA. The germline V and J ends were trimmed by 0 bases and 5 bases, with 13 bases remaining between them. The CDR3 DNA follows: TGTGCCAGCAGCTTAGCGCAGGGCAGGGGAAATGAAAAACTGTTTTTT. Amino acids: CASSLAQGRGNEKLFF.

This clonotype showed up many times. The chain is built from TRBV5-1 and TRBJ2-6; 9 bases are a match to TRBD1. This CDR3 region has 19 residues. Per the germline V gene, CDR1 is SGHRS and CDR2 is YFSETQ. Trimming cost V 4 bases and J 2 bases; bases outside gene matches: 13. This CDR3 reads CASSPSLGQGLPGANVLTF. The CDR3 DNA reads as TGCGCCAGCAGCCCTTCCCTGGGACAGGGTCTCCCTGGGGCCAACGTCCTGACTTTC.

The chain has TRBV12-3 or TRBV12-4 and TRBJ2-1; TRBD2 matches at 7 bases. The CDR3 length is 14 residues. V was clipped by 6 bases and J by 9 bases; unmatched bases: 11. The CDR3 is CASSPGGSRVEQFF. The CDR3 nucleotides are TGTGCCAGCAGCCCGGGGGGAAGCCGGGTTGAGCAGTTCTTC.

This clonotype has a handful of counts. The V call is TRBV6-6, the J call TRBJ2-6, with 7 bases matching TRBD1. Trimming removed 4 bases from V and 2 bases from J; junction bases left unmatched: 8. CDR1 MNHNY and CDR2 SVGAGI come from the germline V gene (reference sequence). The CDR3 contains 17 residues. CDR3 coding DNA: TGTGCCAGCAGTTCCTCAGCGACAGGGACTGGGGCCAACGTCCTGACTTTC. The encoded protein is CASSSSATGTGANVLTF.

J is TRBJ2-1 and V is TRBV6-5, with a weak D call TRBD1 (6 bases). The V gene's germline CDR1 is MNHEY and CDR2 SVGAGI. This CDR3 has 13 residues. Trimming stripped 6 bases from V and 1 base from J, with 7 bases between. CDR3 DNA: TGTGCCAGCAGGGGGGCATCCTACAATGAGCAGTTCTTC. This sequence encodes CASRGASYNEQFF.

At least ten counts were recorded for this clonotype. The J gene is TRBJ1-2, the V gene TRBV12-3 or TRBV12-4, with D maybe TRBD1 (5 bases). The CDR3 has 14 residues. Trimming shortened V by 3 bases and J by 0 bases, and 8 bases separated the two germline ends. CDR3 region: CASSFRAANYGYTF. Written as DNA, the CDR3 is TGTGCCAGCAGTTTCAGGGCGGCTAACTATGGCTACACCTTC.

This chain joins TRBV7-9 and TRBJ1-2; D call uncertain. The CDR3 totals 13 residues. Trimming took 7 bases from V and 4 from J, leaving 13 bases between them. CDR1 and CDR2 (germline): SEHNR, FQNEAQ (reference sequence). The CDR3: CASIIERGYGYTF. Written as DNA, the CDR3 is TGTGCCAGCATCATCGAACGGGGCTATGGCTACACCTTC. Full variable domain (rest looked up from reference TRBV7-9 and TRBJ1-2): DTGVSQNPRHKITKRGQNVTFRCDPISEHNRLYWYRQTLGQGPEFLTYFQNEAQLEKSRLLSDRFSAERPKGSFSTLEIQRTEQGDSAMYLCASIIERGYGYTFGSGTRLTVV.

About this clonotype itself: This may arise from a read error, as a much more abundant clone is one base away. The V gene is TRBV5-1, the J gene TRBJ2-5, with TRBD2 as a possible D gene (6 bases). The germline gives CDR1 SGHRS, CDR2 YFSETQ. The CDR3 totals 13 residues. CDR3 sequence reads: CTSTTGGQETQYF. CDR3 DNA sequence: TGCACCAGCACGACCGGGGGCCAAGAGACCCAGTACTTC.